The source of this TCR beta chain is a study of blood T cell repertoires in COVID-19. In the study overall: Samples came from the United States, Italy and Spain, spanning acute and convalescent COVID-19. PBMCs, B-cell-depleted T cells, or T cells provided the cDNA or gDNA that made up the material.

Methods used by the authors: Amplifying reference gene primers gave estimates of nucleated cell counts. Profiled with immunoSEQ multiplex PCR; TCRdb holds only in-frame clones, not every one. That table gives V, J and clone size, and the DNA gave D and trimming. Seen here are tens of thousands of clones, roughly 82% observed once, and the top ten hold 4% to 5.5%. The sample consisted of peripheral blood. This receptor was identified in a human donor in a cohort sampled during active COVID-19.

The CDR3 here is CASSPSGINTGELFF. The CDR3 DNA reads as TGTGCCAGCAGCCCCTCGGGGATTAACACCGGGGAGCTGTTTTTT. This sequence joins TRBV11-2 and TRBJ2-2; maybe TRBD2 (5 bases). V lost 5 bases and J lost 2, with 12 bases in between. This CDR3 comprises 15 residues. CDR1 is SGHAT and CDR2 is FQNNGV in the germline V gene.